This T cell receptor (beta chain) was identified in a study of human T cells and chemical hapten exposure. Study summary: Patients got weekly scalp diphenylcyclopropenone doses over the roughly 22-week study. Application of 0.01% DPC to the upper back was done by patch test, with a reading at 6 days. Study findings and constraints: The donors suffered from alopecia, so their immune response may not match that of healthy people. Among expanded TCRs, significantly more large CDR3 similarity clusters formed than among controls.

TCRdb re-derived calls from the RACE reads in MiXCR, one entry per CDR3 protein. The sample shows about 180,000 distinct CDR3 sequences, around 30% of them seen only once. Germline V gives CDR1 SGHVS, CDR2 FQNEAQ. CDR3 length: 14 amino acids. The V and J ends lost 5 bases and 2 bases respectively, with 10 bases between them. This clonotype was picked up many times. What it recognizes is unknown. Time point specified: pre-sensitization, week 0. Treatment defined: therapeutic diphenylcyclopropenone sensitization with weekly scalp DPC. This clonotype was obtained from a woman between 25 and 40 years old with alopecia areata. Some clones in this sample may be carry-over from other donors' samples. Source: whole blood, taken in connection with sensitization to the hapten diphenylcyclopropenone (DPC). This chain uses TRBV7-8 with TRBJ2-1; tentatively, D is TRBD2 (5 bases). DNA for the CDR3: TGTGCCAGCAGCCGGACTGGCACCTACAATGAGCAGTTCTTC. It encodes CASSRTGTYNEQFF.